This T cell receptor (beta chain) was recorded in a study of T cells in Graves' hyperthyroidism and ophthalmopathy. At least ten counts were recorded for this clonotype. Clinical symptoms, serum thyroxine, TRAb, thyroid ultrasound and orbital computed tomography established diagnosis. This CDR3 is 15 amino acids long. V shed 5 bases, J shed 5 bases, and the junction held 6 bases outside the gene matches. In germline, CDR1 is SGHVS, CDR2 FNYEAQ. The TCR beta CDR3 regions underwent amplification using RNA transcripts as the source. In the first-round RT-PCR of the TCR CDR3, the HTBI primer set was used. Each CDR3 protein gets one entry after TCRdb re-called the multiplex PCR reads with MiXCR. The repertoire holds 450,000 to 700,000 distinct CDR3 sequences, with approximately 44% as singletons.

Material for sequencing was peripheral blood or thyroid tissue (not recorded which). This chain connects TRBV7-6 to TRBJ1-5; 10 nucleotides match TRBD1. The TCR was taken from an adult woman with Graves' disease, either hyperthyroidism or ophthalmopathy (not recorded which). CDR3 coding DNA: TGTGCCAGCAGCCCGGGGACAGGGGAGGATCAGCCCCAGCATTTT. This gives the protein CASSPGTGEDQPQHF.